The T cell receptor beta chain described here comes from a study of T-cell memory formation after mild COVID-19. General study findings and limits: Among contracting clones, CD4+ were mainly CM/EM and CD8+ enriched in EMRA. Several responding clones turned up in pre-infection memory, indicating that cross-reactive memory may have taken part.

From the 5' RACE reads, TCRdb called clonotypes with MiXCR, one entry per CDR3 protein. The sample holds fewer than 95,000 distinct CDR3 sequences, more than 10% seen once. This clonotype showed up just a few times. Its cognate antigen is unknown. This CDR3 is 19 amino acids long. V was pared by 0 bases and J by 2 bases, with 23 bases between. The germline V gene encodes CDR1 SGDLS and CDR2 YYNGEE. The source of this sequence is an adult woman who had mild COVID-19 (a few samples of this study predate the infection). Cell type and time point are not known. Specimen: PBMCs or a T cell subset sorted from them (not recorded which). V is TRBV9 and J is TRBJ1-2; D not resolved. This chain's CDR3 is CASSVVAGLLPAGNYGYTF. CDR3 DNA sequence: TGTGCCAGCAGCGTAGTGGCAGGACTCCTACCCGCCGGGAACTATGGCTACACCTTC.